The present T cell receptor beta chain was sequenced within a study of blood T cell repertoires in COVID-19. Across the whole study: In each case, the material was cDNA or gDNA derived from T cells, B-cell-depleted T cells, or PBMCs.

All enrollees were about 18 to 95 years old and from approximately 25 US areas. In Cohort 3, a recovered donor had either two negative PCRs, clearance, or symptom resolution. Germline V gene sequence: CDR1 MGHRA, CDR2 YSYEKL. This CDR3 contains 15 residues. The V end was cut by 0 bases, the J end by 6 bases, with 15 bases between. The assay was immunoSEQ multiplex PCR, and TCRdb's table has in-frame clones only and misses some. Among approximately 260,000 clones, 84% were seen once, and the ten largest hold about 3%. The rearrangement links TRBV4-1 to TRBJ2-7, with D perhaps TRBD1 (5 bases). The material sequenced was PBMCs or T cells enriched from blood (not recorded which). The sequence came from a man in his fifties who had recovered from COVID-19. CDR3 nucleotide sequence: TGCGCCAGCAGCCAAGATTTGTGGGGCTCGGTCGAGCAGTACTTC. Its protein is CASSQDLWGSVEQYF.